Following are 23 T cell receptor beta chains from one sample sequenced in a study of blood T cell repertoires in COVID-19. Here immunoSEQ multiplex PCR was the method, and the copy in TCRdb shows in-frame clones only, minus some. This table holds 140,000 to 150,000 clones, roughly 90% found once. The sequenced sample was PBMCs or T cells enriched from blood (not recorded which). These receptors all come from a woman in her twenties or thirties with acute COVID-19.

This clone was recorded once. The chain joins TRBV7-2 to TRBJ2-2; 12 bases are shared with TRBD2. V gave up 8 bases and J gave up 3 bases; unmatched junction bases: 7. This CDR3 region has 16 residues. The germline gives CDR1 SGHTA, CDR2 FQGNSA. In nucleotides, the CDR3 is TGTGCCAGCCCCCGGACTAGCGGGACTTACACCGGGGAGCTGTTTTTT. It yields the protein CASPRTSGTYTGELFF.

V gene TRBV12-3 or TRBV12-4 combines with J gene TRBJ1-2, with D unresolved. The CDR3 sequence is 11 residues long. The V and J ends lost 9 bases and 1 base respectively, with 6 bases between them. The CDR3 nucleotides read TGTGCCAGTTCAGTTAACTATGGCTACACCTTC. It encodes CASSVNYGYTF.

V usage is TRBV7-2 and J usage is TRBJ2-3; 12 bases fit TRBD2. This CDR3 spans 17 amino acids. CDR1 SGHTA and CDR2 FQGNSA come from the germline V gene. The V and J ends lost 5 bases and 2 bases, in that order; junction bases with no gene match: 8. The CDR3 nucleotides are TGTGCCAGCAGCCCCGGACTAGCGGGAACGTACACAGATACGCAGTATTTT. It translates to CASSPGLAGTYTDTQYF.

This chain uses TRBV9 with TRBJ1-1, with 7 positions matching TRBD1. V was clipped by 4 bases and J by 2 bases; unmatched bases: 5. The CDR3 has 14 amino acids. Per germline, CDR1 SGDLS and CDR2 YYNGEE. CDR3 bases: TGTGCCAGCAGCATAACAGGGGCTAACACTGAAGCTTTCTTT. Its translation: CASSITGANTEAFF.

This clone was recorded only once. This sequence joins TRBV6-1 and TRBJ1-2, with no clear D. Looked up from germline, CDR1 is MNHNS and CDR2 is SASEGT. Trimming removed 4 bases from V and 3 bases from J, with 27 bases in between. The CDR3 runs to 19 residues. CDR3 coding DNA: TGTGCCAGCAGTGGGTTAAAATGGGTCCGGGGTGGTGAACACTATGGCTACACCTTC. Translated: CASSGLKWVRGGEHYGYTF.

V usage is TRBV27 and J usage is TRBJ2-7; 11 nucleotides line up with TRBD2. The length of the CDR3 is 14 residues. CDR1 is MNHEY, CDR2 SMNVEV, per germline (reference sequence). V shed 3 bases, J shed 3 bases, and the junction held 1 base outside the gene matches. CDR3 DNA: TGTGCCAGCAGTTTCGGGACTAGCGGCTACGAGCAGTACTTC. It specifies CASSFGTSGYEQYF.

The V gene is TRBV10-3, the J gene TRBJ1-4, with D maybe TRBD1 (5 bases). CDR3 size: 14 residues. Germline CDR1 reads ENHRY; CDR2 reads SYGVKD. V shed 4 bases and J shed 1 base, with 7 bases lying between them. CDR3 nucleotides: TGTGCCATCAGTGCCGGACAAACTAATGAAAAACTGTTTTTT. This codes for CAISAGQTNEKLFF.

The V gene is TRBV6-5, the J gene TRBJ2-7; 8 bases line up with TRBD1. This CDR3 is built from 15 residues. V trimming: 0 bases; J trimming: 4 bases; junction bases outside the gene matches: 5. Germline V gene lookup returns CDR1 MNHEY and CDR2 SVGAGI. The CDR3 sequence: CASSYSRTGRYEQYF. Written as DNA, the CDR3 is TGTGCCAGCAGTTACTCCCGGACAGGGAGGTACGAGCAGTACTTC.

The V and J genes are TRBV5-1 and TRBJ2-2; TRBD2 matches at 7 bases. Germline V lookup: CDR1 SGHRS, CDR2 YFSETQ. Losses at the gene ends were 0 bases for V and 4 bases for J; bases not matched to a gene: 12. CDR3 length equals 18 residues. The CDR3 region has the DNA TGCGCCAGCAGCTTGGTGCAGTGGAGCGGGACCGGCACCGGGGAGCTGTTTTTT. As protein: CASSLVQWSGTGTGELFF. The full variable domain, rest sourced from reference TRBV5-1 and TRBJ2-2, is KAGVTQTPRYLIKTRGQQVTLSCSPISGHRSVSWYQQTPGQGLQFLFEYFSETQRNKGNFPGRFSGRQFSNSRSEMNVSTLELGDSALYLCASSLVQWSGTGTGELFFGEGSRLTVL.

V gene TRBV11-2 combines with J gene TRBJ2-1; 8 bases align to TRBD2. Losses at the gene ends were 1 base for V and 3 bases for J; bases not matched to a gene: 2. The germline V gene has CDR1 SGHAT and CDR2 FQNNGV. This CDR3 has 15 amino acids. The CDR3 sequence: CASSLGSGDYNEQFF. In DNA, the CDR3 is TGTGCCAGCAGCTTAGGTAGCGGGGACTACAATGAGCAGTTCTTC.

The chain combines TRBV11-2 with TRBJ2-5, with D unclear. V lost 3 bases, J lost 4 bases, and 6 bases lay in between. Germline CDR1 reads SGHAT; CDR2 reads FQNNGV. CDR3 length equals 12 residues. Here the CDR3 DNA reads TGTGCCAGCAGCTTTTCGGGAGAGACCCAGTACTTC. Translation: CASSFSGETQYF.

V usage is TRBV18 and J usage is TRBJ1-4; D is undetermined. There are 13 residues in the CDR3. The V gene lost 3 bases and the J gene lost 5 bases, with 7 bases spanning the gap. Germline V gives CDR1 KGHSH, CDR2 LQKENI. The CDR3 coding sequence is TGTGCCAGCTCACCCAGAACGAATGAAAAACTGTTTTTT. Amino acids: CASSPRTNEKLFF.

Of note for this clone: Germline and junction disagree at one end, which may indicate a read error. The V and J genes are TRBV3-1 (or the pseudogene TRBV3-2) and TRBJ1-2, with 7 bases aligning to TRBD1. The CDR3 covers 13 residues. Germline CDR1 and CDR2: LGHDT and YNNKEL (reference sequence). This chain's CDR3 is CASSRNQGGGSHF. The CDR3 DNA is TGTGCCAGCAGCCGGAACCAGGGGGGTGGCTCCCACTTC.

The chain employs TRBV27 and TRBJ1-1, with 7 positions matching TRBD1. J was trimmed by 1 base and V by 8 bases; bases with no gene match: 10. This CDR3 has 15 amino acids. Germline CDR1 and CDR2: MNHEY and SMNVEV (reference sequence). The CDR3 nucleotides are TGTGCCAGCCACTGGGCGAGGACAGGGAACACTGAAGCTTTCTTT. It specifies CASHWARTGNTEAFF.

This sequence joins TRBV5-1 and TRBJ2-1; 11 bases map to TRBD2. Germline CDR1 SGHRS, CDR2 YFSETQ. The CDR3 consists of 17 residues. The V and J ends lost 1 base and 6 bases, in that order; junction bases with no gene match: 9. CDR3 bases: TGCGCCAGCAGCTTGAATCCCTTAGCGGGAGGGGGCAATGAGCAGTTCTTC. This codes for CASSLNPLAGGGNEQFF.

The gene calls are TRBV15 and TRBJ2-3; 13 positions match TRBD2. This CDR3 spans 17 amino acids. The germline CDR1 and CDR2 sequences are LNHNV and YYDKDF (reference sequence). Germline trimming cut 1 base from V and 5 bases from J; bases unmatched to any gene: 6. CDR3 sequence reads: CATSRGTSGRGEDTQYF. The CDR3 DNA reads as TGTGCCACCAGCAGAGGAACTAGCGGGAGGGGTGAAGATACGCAGTATTTT.

This sequence joins TRBV18 and TRBJ1-1; 7 bases match TRBD1. The CDR3 has 15 residues. The germline gives CDR1 KGHSH, CDR2 LQKENI. Trimming took 3 bases from V and 11 from J; bases not matched to a gene: 15. CDR3 DNA: TGTGCCAGCTCACCTCTACCCGGGGTGACAGGGACGGCTTTCTTT. It encodes CASSPLPGVTGTAFF.

V is TRBV10-3 and J is TRBJ1-2; 7 nucleotides agree with TRBD1. The ends lost 4 bases at V and 4 bases at J; junction bases unmatched: 6. This CDR3 has 14 amino acids. Germline V gene lookup returns CDR1 ENHRY and CDR2 SYGVKD. The CDR3 protein is CAISGLDRSYGYTF. DNA for the CDR3: TGTGCCATCAGTGGACTGGACAGGTCCTATGGCTACACCTTC.

V and J are TRBV9 and TRBJ2-3; weak D call: TRBD2 (6 bases). The CDR3 has 16 residues. Germline V lookup: CDR1 SGDLS, CDR2 YYNGEE. Trimming shortened V by 0 bases and J by 5 bases, and 16 bases separated the two germline ends. CDR3 in amino acids: CASSVGGERVKDTQYF. Written as DNA, the CDR3 is TGTGCCAGCAGCGTAGGAGGTGAGCGGGTAAAAGATACGCAGTATTTT. Full variable domain (outside the CDR3, taken from reference TRBV9 and TRBJ2-3): DSGVTQTPKHLITATGQRVTLRCSPRSGDLSVYWYQQSLDQGLQFLIQYYNGEERAKGNILERFSAQQFPDLHSELNLSSLELGDSALYFCASSVGGERVKDTQYFGPGTRLTVL.

The gene calls are TRBV5-6 and TRBJ2-7; the match to TRBD1 covers 11 bases. Germline V gene lookup returns CDR1 SGHDT and CDR2 YYEEEE. The CDR3 has 16 amino acids. The ends lost 6 bases at V and 4 bases at J; junction bases unmatched: 12. The CDR3 region has the DNA TGTGCCAGCACTACCGGGACAGGGGGATTCGGGTACGAGCAGTACTTC. It translates to CASTTGTGGFGYEQYF.

CDR3 residues: CATVGQRGNTIYF. The CDR3 DNA reads as TGTGCCACCGTGGGACAGCGTGGAAACACCATATATTTT. V usage is TRBV28 and J usage is TRBJ1-3, with 7 bases lining up with TRBD1. The CDR3 sequence is 13 residues long. J lost 3 bases, V lost 10 bases, and 6 bases had no gene match. CDR1 is MDHEN, CDR2 SYDVKM, per germline.

The V gene is TRBV25-1, the J gene TRBJ1-2; 7 bases fit TRBD1. V was pared by 4 bases and J by 8 bases, with 7 bases of the junction left unmatched. Germline values: CDR1 MGHDK, CDR2 SYGVNS. The CDR3 covers 13 residues. In DNA, the CDR3 is TGTGCCAGCAGTGTCCAGGGGGTTTTGGGCTACACCTTC. Its protein is CASSVQGVLGYTF.

This chain connects TRBV7-2 to TRBJ1-2; TRBD1 is a possible D gene (5 bases). Germline loops: CDR1 SGHTA, CDR2 FQGNSA. The V end lost 5 bases, the J end lost 2 bases, and 9 bases lay between the germline ends. The CDR3 contains 13 residues. The CDR3 sequence: CASSPTDNYGYTF. As DNA, the CDR3 is TGTGCCAGCAGCCCGACAGACAACTATGGCTACACCTTC.